The 29 T cell receptor beta chains below come from one sample, sequenced in a study of shared clonotypes between healthy human individuals. Profiled with immunoSEQ multiplex PCR; TCRdb holds only in-frame clones, not every one. The sample contains 2,500,000 or so clones, approximately 93% of which appear only once. Sequencing was done on a sample of naive CD4+ T cells from PBMCs. Subset here: CD45RA+ positively selected. These receptors were collected from a man aged 18 to 29 in good health. Some clones in this sample may be carry-over from other donors' samples.

The chain recombines TRBV18 with TRBJ2-7; 12 bases agree with TRBD2. The CDR3 loop spans 15 amino acids. Germline V gives CDR1 KGHSH, CDR2 LQKENI. V dropped 5 bases and J dropped 2; count of bases not matched to a gene: 4. In DNA, the CDR3 is TGTGCCAGCTCATCTGGACTAGCGGGGACCTACGAGCAGTACTTC. This translates into CASSSGLAGTYEQYF.

The V gene is TRBV7-3, the J gene TRBJ2-3; D is ambiguous. V lost 0 bases and J lost 1, with 5 bases in between. Germline V lookup: CDR1 SGHTA, CDR2 FQGTGA. The CDR3 extends over 14 amino acids. This CDR3 reads CASSLTPGTDTQYF. The CDR3 DNA reads as TGTGCCAGCAGCTTAACCCCAGGCACAGATACGCAGTATTTT.

The chain links TRBV2 to TRBJ2-1; D is undetermined. Germline-derived CDR1 and CDR2 are SNHLY and FYNNEI. The CDR3 spans 13 residues. V dropped 1 base and J dropped 4 bases, with 5 bases sitting between them. DNA of the CDR3: TGTGCCAGCAGTGAAGACCCGTACAATGAGCAGTTCTTC. Residues: CASSEDPYNEQFF.

This rearrangement joins TRBV11-2 to TRBJ2-3; 12 nucleotides line up with TRBD2. The CDR3 runs to 16 residues. Looked up from germline, CDR1 is SGHAT and CDR2 is FQNNGV. Trimming cost V 5 bases and J 0 bases; bases outside gene matches: 3. CDR3 sequence reads: CASSHGTSGSTDTQYF. The CDR3 nucleotides read TGTGCCAGCAGCCACGGGACTAGCGGGAGCACAGATACGCAGTATTTT.

This clone was recorded only once. The sample contains more than one DNA sequence encoding this CDR3. The rearrangement joins TRBV5-1 to TRBJ2-7; tentatively, D is TRBD1 or TRBD2 (5 bases each). Germline assignment: CDR1 SGHRS and CDR2 YFSETQ. The CDR3 is made up of 15 amino acids. V was clipped by 0 bases and J by 3 bases, with 13 bases between them. The CDR3 here is CASSLDGGRNYEQYF. The CDR3 nucleotides are TGCGCCAGCAGCTTGGATGGGGGACGGAACTACGAGCAGTACTTC.

This CDR3 is CASSQPSNYGYTF. CDR3 DNA sequence: TGCGCCAGCAGCCAACCCTCTAACTATGGCTACACCTTC. V and J are TRBV5-1 and TRBJ1-2; D gene uncertain. CDR3 length: 13 amino acids. Trimming left V 4 bases short and J 0 bases short, with 7 bases between. Germline CDR1 reads SGHRS; CDR2 reads YFSETQ.

The genes are TRBV19 and TRBJ1-1; D unresolved. V was clipped by 7 bases and J by 0 bases, with 12 bases between them. The CDR3 loop spans 14 amino acids. The germline V gene has CDR1 LNHDA and CDR2 SQIVND (reference sequence). CDR3 sequence: CASTRRNMNTEAFF. CDR3 nucleotides: TGTGCCAGTACTCGCAGGAACATGAACACTGAAGCTTTCTTT. The full variable domain, in which reference TRBV19 and TRBJ1-1 provide the parts outside the CDR3, is DGGITQSPKYLFRKEGQNVTLSCEQNLNHDAMYWYRQDPGQGLRLIYYSQIVNDFQKGDIAEGYSVSREKKESFPLTVTSAQKNPTAFYLCASTRRNMNTEAFFGQGTRLTVV.

This chain joins TRBV6-1 and TRBJ1-4; D is possibly TRBD1 (6 bases). The CDR3 loop spans 15 amino acids. V was cut by 7 bases and J by 5 bases, with 17 bases left in between. The germline CDR1 and CDR2 sequences are MNHNS and SASEGT. The CDR3 protein is CASKDLQGLNEKLFF. CDR3 DNA sequence: TGTGCCAGCAAAGACTTACAGGGCCTGAATGAAAAACTGTTTTTT.

This chain uses TRBV6-1 with TRBJ2-7, with D maybe TRBD2 (6 bases). CDR3 length: 15 amino acids. The V end lost 1 base, the J end lost 2 bases, and 12 bases lay between the germline ends. CDR1 and CDR2 (germline): MNHNS, SASEGT. CDR3 in amino acids: CASSEVGRNPYEQYF. The CDR3, as DNA: TGTGCCAGCAGTGAAGTCGGGAGAAACCCCTACGAGCAGTACTTC.

This chain uses TRBV5-1 with TRBJ2-5, with 7 bases fitting TRBD1. Trimming cost V 4 bases and J 7 bases; bases outside gene matches: 19. Germline loops: CDR1 SGHRS, CDR2 YFSETQ. The length of the CDR3 is 17 residues. The CDR3 loop reads CASSLALRGGPGGTQYF. CDR3 sequence (DNA): TGCGCCAGCAGCCTCGCCCTTCGGGGTGGGCCAGGGGGGACCCAGTACTTC.

The gene calls are TRBV5-1 and TRBJ1-4, with D perhaps matching TRBD1 (6 bases). Germline V CDR1 and CDR2: SGHRS, YFSETQ. The CDR3 spans 15 residues. Trimming left V 4 bases short and J 0 bases short, with 10 bases between. CDR3 region: CASSTGTTTNEKLFF. DNA of the CDR3: TGCGCCAGCAGCACAGGGACAACAACTAATGAAAAACTGTTTTTT.

Of note for this clone: Other DNA sequences within the sample encode an identical CDR3. The gene calls are TRBV2 and TRBJ1-1; the D is unclear. The V gene's germline CDR1 is SNHLY and CDR2 FYNNEI. The CDR3 totals 13 residues. V was pared by 2 bases and J by 0 bases, with 4 bases between. The CDR3 here is CASSEQVNTEAFF. The CDR3 DNA sequence: TGTGCCAGCAGTGAACAGGTGAACACTGAAGCTTTCTTT.

The genes are TRBV5-8 and TRBJ1-4; TRBD1 agrees at 8 bases. V trimming: 6 bases; J trimming: 8 bases; junction bases outside the gene matches: 12. The CDR3 is made up of 15 amino acids. CDR1 and CDR2 from the germline V gene are SGHTS and YDEGEE. CDR3 nucleotides: TGTGCCAGCATCGACTCTCAGGGGGCTTGGGAAAAACTGTTTTTT. As protein: CASIDSQGAWEKLFF. The variable domain in full, with the rest retrieved from reference TRBV5-8 and TRBJ1-4, is EAGVTQSPTHLIKTRGQQATLRCSPISGHTSVYWYQQALGLGLQFLLWYDEGEERNRGNFPPRFSGRQFPNYSSELNVNALELEDSALYLCASIDSQGAWEKLFFGSGTQLSVL.

This chain links TRBV4-1 with TRBJ1-2, with D hard to call. CDR3 length: 11 residues. Germline V gene lookup returns CDR1 MGHRA and CDR2 YSYEKL. The V and J ends lost 4 bases and 10 bases respectively, with 10 bases between them. The CDR3 DNA sequence: TGCGCCAGCAGCCTCCACGGAGACTACACCTTC. Translation: CASSLHGDYTF.

For this clone: The sample holds other DNA sequences that translate to the same CDR3. This sequence joins TRBV5-1 and TRBJ2-1; no clear D gene. Germline V gene lookup returns CDR1 SGHRS and CDR2 YFSETQ. Deletions cut 2 bases from V and 0 bases from J, with 6 bases between. The CDR3 loop spans 14 amino acids. This CDR3 is CASSLQSSYNEQFF. The CDR3 nucleotides are TGCGCCAGCAGCTTACAGAGCTCCTACAATGAGCAGTTCTTC. Complete variable domain (other parts from reference TRBV5-1 and TRBJ2-1): KAGVTQTPRYLIKTRGQQVTLSCSPISGHRSVSWYQQTPGQGLQFLFEYFSETQRNKGNFPGRFSGRQFSNSRSEMNVSTLELGDSALYLCASSLQSSYNEQFFGPGTRLTVL.

This clone showed up just a few times. The chain has TRBV5-1 and TRBJ2-5, with TRBD2 matching 11 bases. J was trimmed by 4 bases and V by 0 bases; bases with no gene match: 5. The germline V gene has CDR1 SGHRS and CDR2 YFSETQ. The CDR3 covers 16 residues. For the CDR3, the DNA is TGCGCCAGCAGCTTGGATGTAGCGGGAGGGGGAGAGACCCAGTACTTC. It codes for CASSLDVAGGGETQYF.

The chain uses TRBV27 and TRBJ1-2; 8 nucleotides line up with TRBD1. Trimming removed 7 bases from V and 6 bases from J; junction bases left unmatched: 7. Per the germline V gene, CDR1 is MNHEY and CDR2 is SMNVEV (reference sequence). The CDR3 has 13 residues. The CDR3 DNA sequence: TGTGCCAGCAAGATGGTACAGGGGGATGGCTACACCTTC. It specifies CASKMVQGDGYTF.

This sequence joins TRBV25-1 and TRBJ1-3; D remains ambiguous. Germline CDR1 is MGHDK and CDR2 is SYGVNS. V was clipped by 4 bases and J by 13 bases, with 17 bases between them. This CDR3 spans 13 amino acids. CDR3: CASSANGESRIYF. The CDR3 nucleotides read TGTGCCAGCAGTGCAAATGGGGAGTCTAGAATATATTTT.

This chain connects TRBV5-1 to TRBJ2-6, with 7 bases matching TRBD1. After removal of 5 bases from V and 2 bases from J, the junction contained 7 bases not matched to a gene. In germline, CDR1 is SGHRS, CDR2 YFSETQ. CDR3 size: 16 residues. The CDR3 sequence: CASRATGAAGANVLTF. The DNA of the CDR3 is TGCGCCAGCAGGGCAACAGGGGCGGCTGGGGCCAACGTCCTGACTTTC.

The J gene is TRBJ2-3, the V gene TRBV11-3; 8 bases align to TRBD2. CDR3 length: 17 amino acids. V shed 1 base, J shed 0 bases, and the junction held 6 bases outside the gene matches. Germline V gives CDR1 SGHNT, CDR2 YENEEA. The CDR3 loop reads CASSLGLTGGSTDTQYF. The CDR3 region has the DNA TGTGCCAGCAGCTTAGGTTTGACGGGAGGGAGCACAGATACGCAGTATTTT.

V is TRBV5-1 and J is TRBJ1-1, with 10 bases matching TRBD1. CDR1 is SGHRS and CDR2 is YFSETQ in the germline V gene. The CDR3 has 14 amino acids. V trimming: 4 bases; J trimming: 5 bases; junction bases outside the gene matches: 5. The CDR3 nucleotides are TGCGCCAGCAGCCCAGACAGGGGGCGGACTGAAGCTTTCTTT. It encodes CASSPDRGRTEAFF.

Of note for this clone: The sample has other DNA sequences that encode this CDR3 too. This chain uses TRBV29-1 with TRBJ2-3, with TRBD1 matching over 9 bases. In germline, CDR1 is SQVTM, CDR2 ANQGSEA. The ends lost 3 bases at V and 2 bases at J; junction bases unmatched: 6. The CDR3 runs to 15 residues. CDR3 sequence reads: CSVEGGTGSTDTQYF. DNA for the CDR3: TGCAGCGTTGAGGGCGGGACAGGGTCCACAGATACGCAGTATTTT.

The count of this clone is one. The rearrangement uses TRBV28 and TRBJ1-3; TRBD1 aligns across 9 bases. The germline V gene encodes CDR1 MDHEN and CDR2 SYDVKM. V lost 5 bases, J lost 4 bases, and 6 bases stayed unmatched. CDR3 length: 15 amino acids. In nucleotides, the CDR3 is TGTGCCAGCAGTACAGGGGGCGCAGACGGAAACACCATATATTTT. It translates to CASSTGGADGNTIYF.

J is TRBJ2-2 and V is TRBV5-1; TRBD2 matches at 7 bases. There are 18 residues in the CDR3. The trim removed 0 bases at V and 5 bases at J, leaving 13 bases unmatched. The germline gives CDR1 SGHRS, CDR2 YFSETQ. Here the CDR3 reads CASSLARMASGETGELFF. The DNA of the CDR3 is TGCGCCAGCAGCTTGGCCCGTATGGCCAGCGGGGAAACCGGGGAGCTGTTTTTT.

The chain is built from TRBV29-1 and TRBJ2-3; D might be TRBD2 (5 bases). The CDR3 totals 13 residues. The V gene's germline CDR1 is SQVTM and CDR2 ANQGSEA. V shed 6 bases and J shed 7 bases, with 17 bases lying between them. Here the CDR3 DNA reads TGCAGCGTAACCGGACTCGGTCATAATACGCAGTATTTT. It codes for CSVTGLGHNTQYF.

V usage is TRBV5-1 and J usage is TRBJ1-2; D is uncertain. CDR3 size: 14 residues. V lost 5 bases to trimming and J lost 5 bases, with 16 bases between them. CDR1 and CDR2 from the germline V gene are SGHRS and YFSETQ. CDR3 region: CASRYETAVYGYTF. The CDR3 nucleotides are TGCGCCAGCAGATATGAAACGGCAGTTTATGGCTACACCTTC.

The DNA of the CDR3 is TGTGCCAGCAGTTTTTCGGGACTAGGAAAGTCTGAGCAGTTCTTC. Translated, it gives CASSFSGLGKSEQFF. The rearrangement joins TRBV28 to TRBJ2-1; 8 bases fit TRBD2. The CDR3 runs to 15 residues. Germline V gene sequence: CDR1 MDHEN, CDR2 SYDVKM. V shed 3 bases, J shed 9 bases, and the junction held 10 bases outside the gene matches.

The chain couples TRBV5-1 to TRBJ2-3, with 7 nucleotides matching TRBD1. This CDR3 contains 15 residues. After removal of 4 bases from V and 2 bases from J, the junction contained 7 bases not matched to a gene. CDR1 is SGHRS, CDR2 YFSETQ, per germline. DNA of the CDR3: TGCGCCAGCAGCCCGGGACAGTTATCCACAGATACGCAGTATTTT. It encodes CASSPGQLSTDTQYF.

There are a few counts of this clone. The chain is built from TRBV2 and TRBJ1-5, with TRBD1 matching 8 bases. V was clipped by 7 bases and J by 3 bases; unmatched bases: 8. This CDR3 is 15 amino acids long. Germline V lookup: CDR1 SNHLY, CDR2 FYNNEI. In DNA form, the CDR3 reads TGTGCCAGCACCAAGGACAGGGAAACCAATCAGCCCCAGCATTTT. Protein: CASTKDRETNQPQHF.